The 32 T cell receptor beta chains given below trace back to one sample, sequenced in a study of blood T cell repertoires in COVID-19. TCRdb's copy holds only in-frame clones and misses some; the assay was immunoSEQ multiplex PCR. The sample has 300,000 to 350,000 clones, almost 90% seen once. Sequences were obtained from peripheral blood. The receptors here all came from a woman in her seventies with COVID-19, enrolled during active disease.

The chain has TRBV27 and TRBJ1-6, with D uncertain. The V gene's germline CDR1 is MNHEY and CDR2 SMNVEV (reference sequence). The V gene lost 4 bases and the J gene lost 9 bases, with 10 bases spanning the gap. This CDR3 has 13 amino acids. DNA of the CDR3: TGTGCCAGCAGTTATATGAGGTTTTCACCCCTCCACTTT. It encodes CASSYMRFSPLHF.

The chain has TRBV9 and TRBJ1-6, with D possibly TRBD1 on 5 matching bases. The CDR3 has 18 amino acids. V was cut by 0 bases and J by 6 bases, with 19 bases left in between. In germline, CDR1 is SGDLS, CDR2 YYNGEE. The CDR3 is CASSVGSGMMVGNSPLHF. CDR3 in DNA: TGTGCCAGCAGCGTAGGGTCAGGGATGATGGTCGGTAATTCACCCCTCCACTTT.

The chain uses TRBV3-1 (or the pseudogene TRBV3-2) and TRBJ1-1; 8 bases are shared with TRBD1. V lost 3 bases to trimming and J lost 0 bases; unmatched junction nucleotides: 6. Per germline, CDR1 LGHDT and CDR2 YNNKEL (reference sequence). CDR3 length: 16 amino acids. CDR3 nucleotides: TGTGCCAGCAGCCAGGATAACAGGGGGGTGAACACTGAAGCTTTCTTT. This translates into CASSQDNRGVNTEAFF.

The V gene is TRBV27, the J gene TRBJ2-3; tentative D call: TRBD1 (6 bases). This CDR3 has 16 amino acids. From germline, CDR1 is MNHEY and CDR2 SMNVEV (reference sequence). Trimming cost V 6 bases and J 1 base, with 17 bases left between them. This CDR3 reads CASSPSHGGRTDTQYF. The CDR3 nucleotides read TGTGCCAGCAGCCCCTCTCATGGGGGCCGCACAGATACGCAGTATTTT.

The rearrangement uses TRBV21-1 and TRBJ1-5; the D call TRBD1 from the table was never checked on the DNA. TRBV21-1 is deemed a pseudogene. This CDR3 is built from 14 residues. The CDR3 DNA reads as TGTGCCAGCAGCCCGGACAGGAGCAATCAGCCCCAGCATTTT. As protein: CASSPDRSNQPQHF.

The V call is TRBV27, the J call TRBJ2-7; D remains unclear. This CDR3 is 12 amino acids long. In germline, CDR1 is MNHEY, CDR2 SMNVEV (reference sequence). V gave up 10 bases and J gave up 0 bases, with 10 bases separating them. Here the CDR3 DNA reads TGTGCCACTAGAGAAAGCTCCTACGAGCAGTACTTC. The encoded protein is CATRESSYEQYF.

The genes are TRBV24-1 and TRBJ1-5; a possible D gene is TRBD1 (6 bases). Deletions cut 3 bases from V and 1 base from J, with 12 bases between. The CDR3 spans 16 residues. CDR1 and CDR2 (germline): KGHDR, SFDVKD. The CDR3 spells CATSDRQVGSNQPQHF. In DNA form, the CDR3 reads TGTGCCACCAGTGATCGACAGGTGGGGAGCAATCAGCCCCAGCATTTT.

This chain uses TRBV28 with TRBJ1-2; D perhaps matches TRBD1 (5 bases). The CDR3 is 13 amino acids. Trimming took 5 bases from V and 0 from J, leaving 7 bases between them. Germline-derived CDR1 and CDR2 are MDHEN and SYDVKM. The CDR3 spells CASSPGTNYGYTF. In DNA, the CDR3 is TGTGCCAGCAGTCCAGGGACTAACTATGGCTACACCTTC.

The chain has TRBV5-4 and TRBJ1-1; D is undetermined. The V end lost 4 bases, the J end lost 0 bases, and 10 bases lay between the germline ends. Germline lookup yields CDR1 SGHNT and CDR2 YYREEE (reference sequence). The CDR3 runs to 14 residues. In nucleotides, the CDR3 is TGTGCCAGCAGCCATCCCCCAATGAACACTGAAGCTTTCTTT. It is translated as CASSHPPMNTEAFF.

This rearrangement joins TRBV2 to TRBJ2-7; D is unclear. The CDR3 covers 14 residues. V lost 0 bases and J lost 2, with 8 bases in between. The germline CDR1 and CDR2 sequences are SNHLY and FYNNEI. The DNA for the CDR3 is TGTGCCAGCAGTGAAGCGCGGCTTACCTACGAGCAGTACTTC. Translated, it gives CASSEARLTYEQYF.

In this sample, this clone turned up once. The DNA of the CDR3 is TGTGCCAGCAGCTTAGACAGGAACACTGAAGCTTTCTTT. Amino acids: CASSLDRNTEAFF. The chain uses TRBV7-3 and TRBJ1-1; a possible D gene is TRBD1 (5 bases). This CDR3 comprises 13 residues. Germline loops: CDR1 SGHTA, CDR2 FQGTGA. V lost 2 bases to trimming and J lost 1 base, with 5 bases between them.

CDR3 nucleotides: TGTGCCAGCACCCGGACTAGCGGGGGCCTAGCCAAAAACATTCAGTACTTC. Translating gives CASTRTSGGLAKNIQYF. The genes are TRBV2 and TRBJ2-4; 13 nucleotides agree with TRBD2. With 7 bases clipped from V and 0 bases from J, the junction kept 6 bases outside the gene matches. Germline V gene lookup returns CDR1 SNHLY and CDR2 FYNNEI. The CDR3 is made up of 17 amino acids.

The chain carries TRBV28 and TRBJ2-3, with TRBD1 matching 7 bases. CDR3 length: 15 residues. The germline V gene has CDR1 MDHEN and CDR2 SYDVKM. The junction had 7 bases not matched to a gene; V was cut back by 7 bases and J by 0 bases. CDR3 residues: CASTPPGQSTDTQYF. CDR3 sequence (DNA): TGTGCCAGCACGCCACCGGGACAGAGCACAGATACGCAGTATTTT.

The chain is built from TRBV9 and TRBJ1-4; TRBD1 aligns across 10 bases. The V gene end was trimmed by 4 bases and the J gene end by 7 bases; junction bases not matched to a gene: 7. CDR1 and CDR2 from the germline V gene are SGDLS and YYNGEE. This CDR3 is built from 15 residues. CDR3 sequence reads: CASSPGTGVGEKLFF. CDR3 DNA sequence: TGTGCCAGCAGCCCTGGGACAGGGGTGGGTGAAAAACTGTTTTTT.

The chain joins TRBV5-1 to TRBJ2-2; no definite D call. Germline V CDR1 and CDR2: SGHRS, YFSETQ. The CDR3 runs 14 residues. The ends were cut back, 4 bases at V and 3 bases at J, with 10 bases in the middle. As DNA, the CDR3 is TGCGCCAGCAGCCCCAACGGGTACACCGGGGAGCTGTTTTTT. Protein sequence: CASSPNGYTGELFF.

The rearrangement joins TRBV6-2 or TRBV6-3 to TRBJ1-3; 8 bases match TRBD1. This CDR3 is built from 17 residues. The V gene end was trimmed by 0 bases and the J gene end by 0 bases; junction bases not matched to a gene: 4. CDR1 and CDR2 (germline): MNHEY, SVGEGT. CDR3 bases: TGTGCCAGCAGTTACTCCGGGACAGGTATCTCTGGAAACACCATATATTTT. As protein: CASSYSGTGISGNTIYF.

The chain uses TRBV18 and TRBJ2-7; D is possibly TRBD2 (5 bases). The CDR3 runs to 16 residues. Trimming left V 2 bases short and J 3 bases short, with 17 bases between. Germline V gives CDR1 KGHSH, CDR2 LQKENI. The CDR3 nucleotides are TGTGCCAGCTCACCAGCCCTCGGACTGTCAGACTACGAGCAGTACTTC. Translated, it gives CASSPALGLSDYEQYF.

The V call is TRBV13, the J call TRBJ1-1; D is ambiguous. The CDR3 contains 14 residues. V gave up 6 bases and J gave up 0 bases, with 11 bases separating them. CDR1 and CDR2 from the germline V gene are PRHDT and FYEKMQ (reference sequence). The chain's CDR3 is CASSLEAVNTEAFF. The DNA for the CDR3 is TGTGCCAGCAGTCTAGAGGCGGTGAACACTGAAGCTTTCTTT.

The V gene is TRBV29-1, the J gene TRBJ1-2, with D unresolved. V was clipped by 6 bases and J by 8 bases, with 13 bases between them. Germline CDR1 and CDR2: SQVTM and ANQGSEA. This CDR3 has 11 residues. The CDR3: CSVRGVRGYTF. For the CDR3, the DNA is TGCAGCGTCAGAGGAGTGAGAGGCTACACCTTC.

The chain carries TRBV6-6 and TRBJ2-7; D call uncertain. The CDR3 has 14 residues. From germline, CDR1 is MNHNY and CDR2 SVGAGI (reference sequence). V lost 4 bases to trimming and J lost 0 bases, with 10 bases between them. CDR3 amino acids: CASSWPTSSYEQYF. CDR3 coding DNA: TGTGCCAGCAGTTGGCCGACAAGCTCCTACGAGCAGTACTTC.

V usage is TRBV18 and J usage is TRBJ1-1; D might be TRBD1 (6 bases). Germline V gene sequence: CDR1 KGHSH, CDR2 LQKENI. V was shortened by 8 bases and J by 4 bases, with 17 bases between the two germline ends. The CDR3 has 14 amino acids. CDR3: CASNYDRLATEAFF. The CDR3, as DNA: TGTGCCAGCAATTACGACAGGCTCGCCACTGAAGCTTTCTTT.

V usage is TRBV9 and J usage is TRBJ1-2, with D unresolved. V was pared by 0 bases and J by 8 bases, with 14 bases between. Germline CDR1 and CDR2: SGDLS and YYNGEE. The CDR3 has 14 amino acids. Written as DNA, the CDR3 is TGTGCCAGCAGCGTAGATAGTACTCGCATGGGCTACACCTTC. This codes for CASSVDSTRMGYTF.

The sample holds one count of this clone. CDR3 protein: CAISDWLSGNTIYF. The CDR3 DNA is TGTGCCATCAGTGATTGGCTCTCTGGAAACACCATATATTTT. The chain carries TRBV10-3 and TRBJ1-3; no firm D call. Trimming removed 3 bases at V and 0 bases at J, with 6 bases between. Germline CDR1 reads ENHRY; CDR2 reads SYGVKD. CDR3 size: 14 residues.

The gene calls are TRBV12-3 or TRBV12-4 and TRBJ1-2; 9 bases are a match to TRBD1. V lost 8 bases and J lost 7; bases outside the gene matches: 5. The CDR3 extends over 12 amino acids. The CDR3 DNA follows: TGTGCCAGCGACAGGGGGGGAGGTGGCTACACCTTC. Encoded protein: CASDRGGGGYTF.

This clone appeared once. The chain recombines TRBV30 with TRBJ1-6, with D possibly being TRBD1 (5 bases). The germline V and J ends were trimmed by 2 bases and 8 bases, with 16 bases remaining between them. From germline, CDR1 is GTSNPN and CDR2 SVGIG (reference sequence). The CDR3 sequence is 15 residues long. CDR3 amino acids: CAWSIWQGGDSPLHF. As DNA, the CDR3 is TGTGCCTGGAGTATATGGCAGGGCGGGGATTCACCCCTCCACTTT. The complete variable domain, with remaining parts taken from reference TRBV30 and TRBJ1-6, reads SQTIHQWPATLVQPVGSPLSLECTVEGTSNPNLYWYRQAAGRGLQLLFYSVGIGQISSEVPQNLSASRPQDRQFILSSKKLLLSDSGFYLCAWSIWQGGDSPLHFGNGTRLTVT.

This clone appeared a few times. As DNA, the CDR3 is TGTGCCACGCAAGGGGACTTAGGGACCTACGAGCAGTACTTC. Amino acids: CATQGDLGTYEQYF. The genes are TRBV5-8 and TRBJ2-7, with D possibly TRBD2 on 6 matching bases. Trimming removed 9 bases from V and 2 bases from J, with 18 bases in between. This CDR3 has 14 residues. Germline V lookup: CDR1 SGHTS, CDR2 YDEGEE. Filled out from reference TRBV5-8 and TRBJ2-7, the complete variable domain reads EAGVTQSPTHLIKTRGQQATLRCSPISGHTSVYWYQQALGLGLQFLLWYDEGEERNRGNFPPRFSGRQFPNYSSELNVNALELEDSALYLCATQGDLGTYEQYFGPGTRLTVT.

The V and J genes are TRBV19 and TRBJ2-4; D is unresolved. V gave up 7 bases and J gave up 1 base, with 8 bases separating them. CDR1 is LNHDA, CDR2 SQIVND, per germline (reference sequence). The CDR3 sequence is 13 residues long. The CDR3 spells CASIRFAKNIQYF. The CDR3 region has the DNA TGTGCCAGTATTCGGTTTGCCAAAAACATTCAGTACTTC.

The CDR3 loop is CASSLIPSGGADTQYF. DNA of the CDR3: TGTGCCAGCAGCCTTATTCCTAGCGGGGGGGCAGATACGCAGTATTTT. This chain joins TRBV11-2 and TRBJ2-3; the match to TRBD2 covers 12 bases. This CDR3 is 16 amino acids long. V was pared by 5 bases and J by 4 bases, with 7 bases of the junction left unmatched. Germline lookup yields CDR1 SGHAT and CDR2 FQNNGV.

This clone is a singleton in its sample. J is TRBJ2-2 and V is TRBV19; weak D call: TRBD2 (5 bases). The CDR3 is 13 amino acids. V lost 0 bases and J lost 7, with 6 bases in between. The germline CDR1 and CDR2 sequences are LNHDA and SQIVND (reference sequence). CDR3 in amino acids: CASSIEEVGELFF. The CDR3 DNA reads TGTGCCAGTAGTATAGAGGAGGTCGGGGAGCTGTTTTTT. Variable domain in full (rest from reference TRBV19 and TRBJ2-2): DGGITQSPKYLFRKEGQNVTLSCEQNLNHDAMYWYRQDPGQGLRLIYYSQIVNDFQKGDIAEGYSVSREKKESFPLTVTSAQKNPTAFYLCASSIEEVGELFFGEGSRLTVL.

In this sample, this clone turned up a few times. The chain joins TRBV6-5 to TRBJ1-1, with a weak D call TRBD1 (5 bases). This CDR3 comprises 14 residues. Trimming shortened V by 11 bases and J by 1 base, and 17 bases separated the two germline ends. Germline lookup yields CDR1 MNHEY and CDR2 SVGAGI. The CDR3 reads CASKYRFGNTEAFF. CDR3 sequence (DNA): TGTGCCTCCAAGTACAGGTTCGGGAACACTGAAGCTTTCTTT.

This clone was detected only a few times. This chain uses TRBV7-2 with TRBJ1-1, with D maybe TRBD1 (6 bases). The germline V gene encodes CDR1 SGHTA and CDR2 FQGNSA. This CDR3 region has 15 residues. Trimming shortened V by 5 bases and J by 1 base, and 14 bases separated the two germline ends. The CDR3, as DNA: TGTGCCAGCAGCCTACCGGGACACTGGAACACTGAAGCTTTCTTT. Translating it yields CASSLPGHWNTEAFF.

The rearrangement uses TRBV19 and TRBJ1-5; the D gene is possibly TRBD1 (5 bases). The V end was cut by 8 bases, the J end by 10 bases, with 18 bases between. CDR3 length: 13 residues. Germline lookup yields CDR1 LNHDA and CDR2 SQIVND (reference sequence). The CDR3 coding sequence is TGTGCCAGTCAATTGACTGCTCAGGGACCCCAGCATTTT. Its protein product is CASQLTAQGPQHF.